Presented here are 28 T cell receptor beta chains from one specimen sequenced in a study of response to subunit inactivated influenza vaccine. TCRdb reprocessed the RT-PCR reads via MiXCR and lists one record per CDR3 protein. The data contain 430,000 or so distinct CDR3 sequences, roughly 9.8% of them seen just once; the ten biggest clones take up around 12%. This material consisted of PBMCs from blood, taken roughly 46 days after vaccination. These receptors all come from a man in his fifties who received an inactivated influenza vaccine.

The chain uses TRBV2 and TRBJ1-5; no reliable D call. V lost 6 bases to trimming and J lost 4 bases, with 13 bases between them. The CDR3 runs 14 residues. Germline V gene sequence: CDR1 SNHLY, CDR2 FYNNEI. CDR3: CASRADGLNQPQHF. The CDR3 nucleotides read TGTGCCAGCAGAGCAGATGGGCTTAATCAGCCCCAGCATTTT.

This clonotype has a count of ten or more. The genes are TRBV7-2 and TRBJ2-1; tentatively, D is TRBD2 (5 bases). The CDR3 spans 13 residues. CDR1 is SGHTA, CDR2 FQGNSA, per germline. Trimming cost V 6 bases and J 0 bases, with 6 bases left between them. CDR3 loop: CASRGSSYNEQFF. The CDR3 DNA reads TGTGCCAGCAGGGGGAGCTCCTACAATGAGCAGTTCTTC.

The table lists this clonotype with a few counts. The chain employs TRBV5-1 and TRBJ1-1; 8 bases are shared with TRBD1. The CDR3 loop spans 15 amino acids. V was pared by 4 bases and J by 6 bases, with 11 bases of the junction left unmatched. CDR1 SGHRS and CDR2 YFSETQ come from the germline V gene. CDR3 DNA: TGCGCCAGCAGCGCCTGGGACAGGAGGGATTCTGAAGCTTTCTTT. As protein: CASSAWDRRDSEAFF.

This clonotype was seen only a few times. V is TRBV12-3 or TRBV12-4 and J is TRBJ1-6; possibly TRBD1 for D (5 bases). V lost 6 bases, J lost 10 bases, and 22 bases lay in between. This CDR3 spans 16 amino acids. Written as DNA, the CDR3 is TGTGCCAGCAGCCTCGCAGGGACCGTAAGGAGATCACCCCTCCACTTT. Its protein product is CASSLAGTVRRSPLHF.

The chain links TRBV5-1 to TRBJ2-3; 13 bases match TRBD2. Trimming took 0 bases from V and 5 from J; bases not matched to a gene: 6. In germline, CDR1 is SGHRS, CDR2 YFSETQ. CDR3 size: 17 residues. The CDR3 region is CASSLEGLAGVQDTQYF. CDR3 bases: TGCGCCAGCAGCTTGGAAGGACTAGCGGGGGTGCAAGATACGCAGTATTTT.

The chain uses TRBV7-9 and TRBJ2-6; the D gene is possibly TRBD2 (7 bases). Germline-derived CDR1 and CDR2 are SEHNR and FQNEAQ (reference sequence). V was pared by 8 bases and J by 0 bases, with 17 bases between. There are 17 residues in the CDR3. Written as DNA, the CDR3 is TGTGCCAGCGCTAGGCCCGGGGGGCCCTCTGGGGCCAACGTCCTGACTTTC. As protein: CASARPGGPSGANVLTF.

Turning to this clonotype: At one boundary the junction diverges from the germline segment, which might be a read error. The CDR3 DNA follows: TGCTGTGCTAGAGATAAGAGACGCACCGACTCCTACAATGAGCAGTTCTTC. This translates into CCARDKRRTDSYNEQFF. This rearrangement joins TRBV20-1 to TRBJ2-1, with unresolved D. The CDR3 is made up of 17 amino acids. Germline V gene lookup returns CDR1 DFQATT and CDR2 SNEGSKA (reference sequence).

This clonotype was detected many times. This chain links TRBV7-2 with TRBJ2-7; D gene ambiguous. Germline-derived CDR1 and CDR2 are SGHTA and FQGNSA. Trimming took 6 bases from V and 6 from J, leaving 9 bases between them. The length of the CDR3 is 11 residues. The chain's CDR3 is CASSLRSEQYF. CDR3 nucleotides: TGTGCCAGCAGTCTCAGGTCCGAGCAGTACTTC. Supplemented by reference TRBV7-2 and TRBJ2-7, the full variable domain reads GAGVSQSPSNKVTEKGKDVELRCDPISGHTALYWYRQSLGQGLEFLIYFQGNSAPDKSGLPSDRFSAERTGGSVSTLTIQRTQQEDSAVYLCASSLRSEQYFGPGTRLTVT.

The gene calls are TRBV29-1 and TRBJ2-3; D unresolved. V was pared by 8 bases and J by 4 bases, with 16 bases between. Germline CDR1 SQVTM, CDR2 ANQGSEA. The length of the CDR3 is 13 residues. The CDR3 loop reads CSHNRADADTQYF. CDR3 sequence (DNA): TGCAGCCACAACCGGGCTGACGCAGATACGCAGTATTTT.

This clonotype was detected a few times. This chain uses TRBV7-3 with TRBJ2-1, with 7 bases lining up with TRBD2. The CDR3 runs 16 residues. From germline, CDR1 is SGHTA and CDR2 FQGTGA. V was pared by 7 bases and J by 0 bases, with 9 bases of the junction left unmatched. CDR3 sequence reads: CASTTQAGSSYNEQFF. DNA for the CDR3: TGTGCCAGCACCACACAAGCGGGGAGCTCCTACAATGAGCAGTTCTTC. Full variable domain (remainder filled in from reference TRBV7-3 and TRBJ2-1): GAGVSQTPSNKVTEKGKYVELRCDPISGHTALYWYRQSLGQGPEFLIYFQGTGAADDSGLPNDRFFAVRPEGSVSTLKIQRTERGDSAVYLCASTTQAGSSYNEQFFGPGTRLTVL.

This clonotype was seen only a few times. The genes are TRBV4-2 and TRBJ2-3; D may be TRBD2 (5 bases). Deletions cut 0 bases from V and 6 bases from J, with 19 bases between. This CDR3 contains 17 residues. Germline V gene sequence: CDR1 LGHNA, CDR2 YNFKEQ. The CDR3 loop reads CASSQDGSANPRDTQYF. The CDR3 nucleotides are TGTGCCAGCAGCCAAGATGGTAGCGCGAACCCTCGGGATACGCAGTATTTT.

This clonotype was seen ten or more times. This chain uses TRBV12-3 or TRBV12-4 with TRBJ2-5; 13 bases are a match to TRBD2. The CDR3 length is 16 residues. With 4 bases clipped from V and 1 base from J, the junction kept 3 bases outside the gene matches. CDR3 residues: CASSSRLAGGQETQYF. DNA for the CDR3: TGTGCCAGCAGTTCCCGACTAGCGGGGGGCCAAGAGACCCAGTACTTC.

This sequence joins TRBV7-2 and TRBJ2-3; D unclear. The germline V gene encodes CDR1 SGHTA and CDR2 FQGNSA. The CDR3 has 13 amino acids. The ends were cut back, 0 bases at V and 6 bases at J, with 7 bases in the middle. Written as DNA, the CDR3 is TGTGCCAGCAGCTTAGCTGGGTTCGATACGCAGTATTTT. Translation: CASSLAGFDTQYF.

This chain uses TRBV6-1 with TRBJ1-6; possible D gene TRBD1, 5 bases. V lost 8 bases and J lost 4, with 9 bases in between. Germline loops: CDR1 MNHNS, CDR2 SASEGT. CDR3 length: 13 residues. In nucleotides, the CDR3 is TGTGCCAGCGGCGGGGGATATAATTCACCCCTCCACTTT. Protein: CASGGGYNSPLHF.

This clonotype has at least ten counts. The rearrangement links TRBV19 to TRBJ1-5; D perhaps matches TRBD1 (6 bases). The CDR3 loop spans 14 amino acids. The V gene's germline CDR1 is LNHDA and CDR2 SQIVND (reference sequence). V lost 5 bases and J lost 7, with 15 bases in between. Written as DNA, the CDR3 is TGTGCCAGTAGTGCCAGGACAGTTGGACAGCCCCAGCATTTT. This encodes CASSARTVGQPQHF.

Points on this clonotype: The junction shows a germline mismatch at one end, possibly a read error. V is TRBV14 and J is TRBJ1-1, with D tentatively TRBD1 (5 bases). This CDR3 spans 13 amino acids. Germline V gene sequence: CDR1 SGHDN, CDR2 FVKESK. CDR3 region: CANSRSGDTEAFF. In nucleotides, the CDR3 is TGTGCCAACAGCCGTTCGGGGGACACTGAAGCTTTCTTT.

The genes are TRBV6-1 and TRBJ2-7; the D gene is possibly TRBD2 (7 bases). Trimming stripped 8 bases from V and 0 bases from J, with 11 bases between. CDR1 MNHNS and CDR2 SASEGT come from the germline V gene. CDR3 length equals 13 residues. The CDR3 is CASGRGGSYEQYF. The CDR3 nucleotides read TGTGCCAGCGGGAGGGGGGGCTCCTACGAGCAGTACTTC.

This clonotype showed up just a few times. The chain recombines TRBV24-1 with TRBJ2-7; 8 bases match TRBD1. CDR3 length equals 15 residues. V was pared by 7 bases and J by 2 bases, with 9 bases of the junction left unmatched. Germline-derived CDR1 and CDR2 are KGHDR and SFDVKD. CDR3: CATSHRGQGAYEQYF. CDR3 DNA: TGTGCCACCAGCCACCGTGGACAGGGAGCCTACGAGCAGTACTTC.

This clonotype was seen a handful of times. The rearrangement uses TRBV5-6 and TRBJ2-7; D ambiguous. This CDR3 spans 15 amino acids. V was pared by 0 bases and J by 6 bases, with 16 bases between. Germline assignment: CDR1 SGHDT and CDR2 YYEEEE. CDR3 in DNA: TGTGCCAGCAGCTTGGCGTCGGCGAAGGGCAGCGAGCAGTACTTC. This sequence encodes CASSLASAKGSEQYF.

V is TRBV3-1 and J is TRBJ1-2; the match to TRBD1 covers 7 bases. CDR1 LGHDT and CDR2 YNNKEL come from the germline V gene (reference sequence). V was pared by 3 bases and J by 7 bases, with 8 bases of the junction left unmatched. The CDR3 extends over 14 amino acids. The CDR3 region is CASSHHDREAGYTF. The CDR3 bases are TGTGCCAGCAGCCACCATGACAGGGAGGCTGGCTACACCTTC.

There are a few counts of this clonotype. The chain employs TRBV7-9 and TRBJ1-4; TRBD1 is a possible D gene (5 bases). V gave up 1 base and J gave up 0 bases, with 9 bases separating them. The CDR3 is 16 amino acids. Germline CDR1 is SEHNR and CDR2 is FQNEAQ (reference sequence). DNA for the CDR3: TGTGCCAGCAGCTTAGTCGTACAGGCAACTAATGAAAAACTGTTTTTT. This codes for CASSLVVQATNEKLFF.

V gene TRBV20-1 combines with J gene TRBJ2-3; 8 nucleotides align to TRBD2. CDR3 length: 15 amino acids. With V trimmed by 0 bases and J by 11 bases, 13 bases remained unmatched. From germline, CDR1 is DFQATT and CDR2 SNEGSKA (reference sequence). CDR3 DNA sequence: TGCAGTGCTAGAGATAAGAGCGGGGGCCGGGTGGGGCAGTATTTT. Its protein product is CSARDKSGGRVGQYF.

The rearrangement links TRBV9 to TRBJ2-7; D tentatively fits TRBD1 or TRBD2 (5 bases each). Germline V gene lookup returns CDR1 SGDLS and CDR2 YYNGEE. The V end was cut by 0 bases, the J end by 2 bases, with 12 bases between. CDR3 length: 15 residues. CDR3 protein: CASSVGSGTTYEQYF. The CDR3 DNA reads TGTGCCAGCAGCGTAGGTTCAGGGACGACCTACGAGCAGTACTTC. Full variable domain (missing parts from reference TRBV9 and TRBJ2-7): DSGVTQTPKHLITATGQRVTLRCSPRSGDLSVYWYQQSLDQGLQFLIQYYNGEERAKGNILERFSAQQFPDLHSELNLSSLELGDSALYFCASSVGSGTTYEQYFGPGTRLTVT.

This clonotype was counted only a few times. The chain uses TRBV12-3 or TRBV12-4 and TRBJ2-5; 11 bases map to TRBD2. The CDR3 runs to 16 residues. The V and J ends lost 4 bases and 0 bases, in that order; junction bases with no gene match: 4. In nucleotides, the CDR3 is TGTGCCAGCAGTTCTCGACTAGCGGGGTACCAAGAGACCCAGTACTTC. Amino acids: CASSSRLAGYQETQYF.

This clonotype was observed at least ten times. V gene TRBV4-3 combines with J gene TRBJ2-5, with unresolved D. V lost 0 bases, J lost 1 base, and 9 bases lay in between. The CDR3 is 15 amino acids. Germline CDR1 and CDR2: LGHNA and YSLEER. CDR3: CASSQDTTAQETQYF. CDR3 DNA: TGCGCCAGCAGCCAAGATACGACGGCCCAAGAGACCCAGTACTTC.

This clonotype was seen many times. In nucleotides, the CDR3 is TGTGCCAGCAGTTTATGGGGACAGGGGGCTGAAGAGCAGTACTTC. Its translation is CASSLWGQGAEEQYF. The J gene is TRBJ2-7, the V gene TRBV12-3 or TRBV12-4, with 12 positions matching TRBD1. V shed 2 bases, J shed 7 bases, and the junction held 6 bases outside the gene matches. The CDR3 consists of 15 residues.

The sample holds a few counts of this clonotype. The chain joins TRBV29-1 to TRBJ2-5, with 14 bases aligning to TRBD2. The germline V gene encodes CDR1 SQVTM and CDR2 ANQGSEA. The CDR3 extends over 16 amino acids. V lost 4 bases and J lost 5; bases outside the gene matches: 9. For the CDR3, the DNA is TGCAGCGTTGCGGTGACTAGCGGGAGGGCCTTGGAGACCCAGTACTTC. Its protein is CSVAVTSGRALETQYF.

This chain joins TRBV10-3 and TRBJ1-1; 7 positions match TRBD1. The CDR3 loop spans 15 amino acids. V lost 0 bases and J lost 10; bases outside the gene matches: 11. CDR1 ENHRY and CDR2 SYGVKD come from the germline V gene. The DNA of the CDR3 is TGTGCCATCAGTGAGTCGACTCCTCGGACAGGCGGAGCTTTCTTT. As protein: CAISESTPRTGGAFF.